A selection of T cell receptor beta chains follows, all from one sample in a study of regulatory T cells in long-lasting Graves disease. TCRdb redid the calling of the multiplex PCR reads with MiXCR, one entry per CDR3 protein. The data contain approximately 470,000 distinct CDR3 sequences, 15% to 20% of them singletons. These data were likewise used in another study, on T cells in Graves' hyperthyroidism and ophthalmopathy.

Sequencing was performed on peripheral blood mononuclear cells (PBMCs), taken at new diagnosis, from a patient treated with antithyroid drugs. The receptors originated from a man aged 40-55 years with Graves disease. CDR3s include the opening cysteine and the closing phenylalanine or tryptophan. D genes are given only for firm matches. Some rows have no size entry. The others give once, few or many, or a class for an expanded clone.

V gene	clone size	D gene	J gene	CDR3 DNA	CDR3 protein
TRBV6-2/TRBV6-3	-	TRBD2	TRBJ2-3	TGTGCCAGCAGCTTAGCTGGACTAGCCCCTGATACGCAGTATTTT	CASSLAGLAPDTQYF
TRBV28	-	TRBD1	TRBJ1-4	TGTGCCAGCAGTGGTCCGGGACAGGGGAATGAAAAACTGTTTTTT	CASSGPGQGNEKLFF
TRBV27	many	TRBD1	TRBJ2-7	TGTGCCAGCAGTCTCGGACAGGGGGCAACCTACGAGCAGTACTTC	CASSLGQGATYEQYF
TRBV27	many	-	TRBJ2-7	TGTGCCAGCGGGCCCCGTTCCTACGAGCAGTACTTC	CASGPRSYEQYF
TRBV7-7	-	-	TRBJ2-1	TGTGCTAGCAGCTTAGAACCGGGACATTTCGATCATGAGCAGTTCTTC	CASSLEPGHFDHEQFF
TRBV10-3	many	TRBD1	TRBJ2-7	TGTGCCATCGGTTCCGGGACAGGGGACGAGCAGTACTTC	CAIGSGTGDEQYF
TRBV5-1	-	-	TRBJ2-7	TGCGCCAGCAGCTTGGTCGGGGATCTGATGCACGAGCAGTACTTC	CASSLVGDLMHEQYF
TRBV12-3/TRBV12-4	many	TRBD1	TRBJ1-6	TGTGCCAGCAGAATGGGACAGGGGGCCAATTCACCCCTCCACTTT	CASRMGQGANSPLHF
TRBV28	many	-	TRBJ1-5	TGTGCCAGCAGTTTAACGACTAGCAATCAGCCCCAGCATTTT	CASSLTTSNQPQHF
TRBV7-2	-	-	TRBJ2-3	TGTGCCAGCAGCTTAAATGGTCTGTCACTAGGGGATACGCAGTATTTT	CASSLNGLSLGDTQYF
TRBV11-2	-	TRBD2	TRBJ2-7	TGTGCCAGCAGCCGGGGACTAGGGGGGACCTACGAGCAGTACTTC	CASSRGLGGTYEQYF
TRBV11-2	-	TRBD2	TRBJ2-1	TGTGCCAGCAGCTTAAGACTAGCGGGAGTTGAGCAGTTCTTC	CASSLRLAGVEQFF
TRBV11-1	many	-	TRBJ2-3	TGTGCCAGCAGTAGGACACGGCTGGATACGCAGTATTTT	CASSRTRLDTQYF
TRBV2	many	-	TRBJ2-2	TGTGCCAACAGGCGACTCGGGACCGGGGAGCTGTTTTTT	CANRRLGTGELFF
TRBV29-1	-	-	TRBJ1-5	TGCAGCGTTGTAGTTGACCGGTATCAGCCCCAGCATTTT	CSVVVDRYQPQHF
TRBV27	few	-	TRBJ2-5	TGTGCCAGCAGTTTATTAACAGGGAATAGGCGCGAGACCCAGTACTTC	CASSLLTGNRRETQYF
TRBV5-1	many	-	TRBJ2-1	TGTGCCAGCAGCTCCGAGGAGGGAGGCTACAATGAGCAGTTCTTC	CASSSEEGGYNEQFF
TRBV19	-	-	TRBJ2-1	TGTGCCAGTAGTGGCTCCGGGACACGTTCGGGTGAGCAGTTCTTC	CASSGSGTRSGEQFF
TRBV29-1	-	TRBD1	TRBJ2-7	TGCAGCGCCGGGACAGGACCCTACGAGCAGTACTTC	CSAGTGPYEQYF
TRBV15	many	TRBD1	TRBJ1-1	TGTGCCACCAGCCCCCAACAGGGGTGGGTACCGAACACTGAAGCTTTCTTT	CATSPQQGWVPNTEAFF
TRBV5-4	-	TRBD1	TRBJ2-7	TGTGCCAGCAGCTCCTGGACAGGGGGGAGTGAGCAGTACTTC	CASSSWTGGSEQYF
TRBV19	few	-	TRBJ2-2	TGTGCCAGTAGTATTCAACTGGCCACCGGGGAGCTGTTTTTT	CASSIQLATGELFF
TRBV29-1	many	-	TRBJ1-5	TGCAGCGTTGCGGGGACACAGAATCAGCCCCAGCATTTT	CSVAGTQNQPQHF
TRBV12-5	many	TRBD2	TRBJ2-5	TGTGCTAGTGGTTTCGGGACTAGCGGCCACCAAGAGACCCAGTACTTC	CASGFGTSGHQETQYF
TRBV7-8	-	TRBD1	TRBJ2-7	TGTGCCAACTCCGACAGGGGGCGGAGGGAGCAGTACTTC	CANSDRGRREQYF
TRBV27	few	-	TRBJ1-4	TGTGCCAGCAGTATGACACCTGGACAGCTCTTGGGGGAAAAACTGTTTTTT	CASSMTPGQLLGEKLFF
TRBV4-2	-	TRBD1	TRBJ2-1	TGTGCCAGCAGCAGGGACAGAGACAATGAGCAGTTCTTC	CASSRDRDNEQFF
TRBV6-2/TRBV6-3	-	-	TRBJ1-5	TGTGCCAGCAGCCCGGTCTCCCATCAGCCCCAGCATTTT	CASSPVSHQPQHF
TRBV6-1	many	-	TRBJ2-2	TGTGCCAGCAGTGAGGTGGGGGCGCGCACCGGGGAGCTGTTTTTT	CASSEVGARTGELFF
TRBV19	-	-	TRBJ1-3	TGTGCCAGTGGACTACAGGGTCTTGGAGACACCATATATTTT	CASGLQGLGDTIYF
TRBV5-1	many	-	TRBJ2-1	TGCGCCAGCAGCCCCGGACCCCGAGGATACAATGAGCAGTTCTTC	CASSPGPRGYNEQFF
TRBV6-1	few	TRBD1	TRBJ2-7	TGTGCCAGCAGACAGGGGATTGCCGAGCAGTACTTC	CASRQGIAEQYF
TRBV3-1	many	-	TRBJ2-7	TGTGCCAGCAGCCCCGGATTCACTTACGAGCAGTACTTC	CASSPGFTYEQYF
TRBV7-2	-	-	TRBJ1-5	TGTGCCAGCAGCTTAGGTGCGGGGGACACACAGCATTTT	CASSLGAGDTQHF
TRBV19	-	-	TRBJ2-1	TGTGCCAGTCAACCGGGACTCTCATACAATGAGCAGTTCTTC	CASQPGLSYNEQFF
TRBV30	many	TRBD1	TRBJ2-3	TGTGCCTGGAGTGCCCCGACAGGGGGAGGGAGCACAGATACGCAGTATTTT	CAWSAPTGGGSTDTQYF
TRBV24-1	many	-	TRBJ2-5	TGTGCCACCAGTGATCCGGGGCGGCCTAGTGGGCCCCAGTACTTC	CATSDPGRPSGPQYF
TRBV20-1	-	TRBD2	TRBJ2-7	TGCAGTGCTCAGGGACTAGCGGGAGTAAACTACGAGCAGTACTTC	CSAQGLAGVNYEQYF
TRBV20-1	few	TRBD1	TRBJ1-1	TGCAGTGCCGAGGACAGGGGGAAGTCTGAAGCTTTCTTT	CSAEDRGKSEAFF
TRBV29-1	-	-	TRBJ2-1	TGCAGCGTTCTAATAGGGCCTAACAATGAGCAGTTCTTC	CSVLIGPNNEQFF
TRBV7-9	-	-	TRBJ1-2	TGTGCCAGCAGCTTAAAAATACAGCTTAACTATGGCTACACCTTC	CASSLKIQLNYGYTF
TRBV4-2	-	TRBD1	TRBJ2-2	TGTGCCAGCAGCCAACCTCCGTTGACAGGGTATACCGGGGAGCTGTTTTTT	CASSQPPLTGYTGELFF
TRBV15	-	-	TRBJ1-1	TGTGCCACCAGCAGAGAAAGACTTACTGAAGCTTTCTTT	CATSRERLTEAFF
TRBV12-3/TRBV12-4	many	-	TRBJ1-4	TGTGCCAGCAGCATCCATTCACACAGTAAACTGTTTTTT	CASSIHSHSKLFF
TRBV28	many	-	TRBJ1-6	TGTGCCAGCAGTATTCCCCCCGGATTCTCTTCGACGCCTCGAGCGGCTAATTCACCCCTCCACTTT	CASSIPPGFSSTPRAANSPLHF
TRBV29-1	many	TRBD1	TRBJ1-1	TGCAGCGTTGGGCACAGGGGGTGGAACACTGAAGCTTTCTTT	CSVGHRGWNTEAFF
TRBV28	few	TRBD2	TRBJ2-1	TGTGCCAGCATTGGCATGGGCAGGCTAGCGGACAATGAGCAGTTCTTC	CASIGMGRLADNEQFF
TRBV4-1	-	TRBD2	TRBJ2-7	TGCGCCAGCAGCCAACCGGGACTAGCGCCTTCCTACGAGCAGTACTTC	CASSQPGLAPSYEQYF
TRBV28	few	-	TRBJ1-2	TGTGCCAGTTCCGGGGAGGCTGGCTACACCTTC	CASSGEAGYTF
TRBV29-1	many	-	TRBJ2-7	TGCAGCGCCACAGGGACATGGTCCTACGAGCAGTACTTC	CSATGTWSYEQYF
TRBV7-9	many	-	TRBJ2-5	TGTGCCAGCAGCTTTAGAGACATGAGGGAGCCCCAGTACTTC	CASSFRDMREPQYF
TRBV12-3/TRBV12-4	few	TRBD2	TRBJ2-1	TGTGCCAGCAGTTTAGCCTCTAGCGGAGAGGATGAGCAGTTCTTC	CASSLASSGEDEQFF
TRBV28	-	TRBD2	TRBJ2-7	TGTGCCAGCAGTTTCCCACTAGCGGGAGAGGGGTTTCACGAGCAGTACTTC	CASSFPLAGEGFHEQYF
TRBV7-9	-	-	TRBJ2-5	TGTGCCAGCAGCTTAGGGGGGACGGGGCGGACGGAGACCCAGTACTTC	CASSLGGTGRTETQYF
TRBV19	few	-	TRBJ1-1	TGTGCCAGTAGTTCCTGGGGAGACACTGAAGCTTTCTTT	CASSSWGDTEAFF
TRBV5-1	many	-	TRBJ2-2	TGCGCCAGCAGCTTGAGTGCTTTACCCGGGGAGCTGTTTTTT	CASSLSALPGELFF
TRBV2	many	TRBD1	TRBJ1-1	TGTGCCAGCAGGAGGACAGGGATAAGCACTGAAGCTTTCTTT	CASRRTGISTEAFF